Listed below are T cell receptor beta chains from one sample, sequenced in a study of Ad26.COV2.S vaccination and SARS-CoV-2 variants. Profiling relied on immunoSEQ multiplex PCR, and the TCRdb table lists in-frame clones only, not all of them. The repertoire consists of 250,000 or so clones, with 87% occurring once and the leading ten covering less than 3%. Sequences were derived from peripheral blood, sampled in a trial of Ad26.COV2.S vaccine versus placebo. The receptors were sampled from a person between 18 and 59 years old who received the Ad26.COV2.S COVID-19 vaccine or a placebo. Both conserved end residues are part of each CDR3. A D gene is named only where the DNA matches it firmly. The size field is filled for only some rows; it gives once, few, many or a size class.

clone_size j_call v_call d_call cdr3_aa cdr3_nt
- TRBJ2-1 TRBV6-1 TRBD2 CASSVSRGGLAGVKTNEQFF TGTGCCAGCAGTGTCAGCAGGGGGGGACTAGCGGGAGTCAAGACCAATGAGCAGTTCTTC
- TRBJ2-2 TRBV24-1 - CATKGSFNTGELFF TGTGCCACTAAGGGCTCCTTTAACACCGGGGAGCTGTTTTTT
- TRBJ1-5 TRBV6-2/TRBV6-3 TRBD1 CASSIQGGGNQPQHF TGTGCCAGCAGTATTCAGGGGGGGGGCAATCAGCCCCAGCATTTT
- TRBJ1-4 TRBV4-2 TRBD1 CASSSDGTATNEKLFF TGTGCCAGCAGTTCCGACGGGACAGCAACTAATGAAAAACTGTTTTTT
once TRBJ2-3 TRBV9 TRBD2 CASSVMGLGATDTQYF TGTGCCAGCAGTGTTATGGGACTAGGGGCAACAGATACGCAGTATTTT
once TRBJ1-5 TRBV7-2 - CASSLTGSNQPQHF TGTGCCAGCAGCTTAACGGGTAGCAATCAGCCCCAGCATTTT
- TRBJ2-1 TRBV10-3 - CAISDWAGEDNEQFF TGTGCCATCAGTGACTGGGCAGGGGAGGACAATGAGCAGTTCTTC
- TRBJ2-7 TRBV5-8 TRBD2 CASSLVGGSREQYF TGTGCCAGCAGCCTCGTGGGGGGGTCCCGCGAGCAGTACTTC
- TRBJ1-1 TRBV19 - CASSKDRPTEAFF TGTGCCAGTAGTAAGGACCGGCCGACTGAAGCTTTCTTT
- TRBJ2-1 TRBV30 - CACFVSPAYNEQFF TGTGCCTGTTTTGTCTCCCCGGCATACAATGAGCAGTTCTTC
- TRBJ2-1 TRBV18 TRBD2 CASSPPITSGRVGEQFF TGTGCCAGCTCACCACCTATTACTAGCGGGAGAGTGGGTGAGCAGTTCTTC
- TRBJ1-6 TRBV24-1 - CATQGDYNSPLHF TGTGCCACCCAGGGAGATTATAATTCACCCCTCCACTTT
- TRBJ2-2 TRBV7-8 TRBD2 CASSLGGSPNTGELFF TGTGCCAGCAGCTTAGGCGGGAGTCCGAACACCGGGGAGCTGTTTTTT
once TRBJ2-1 TRBV7-6 - CASSLEEGSRGNEQFF TGTGCCAGCAGCTTAGAAGAGGGGTCTCGGGGCAATGAGCAGTTCTTC
once TRBJ1-5 TRBV6-2/TRBV6-3 - CASSSGQPQHF TGTGCCAGCAGTTCAGGTCAGCCCCAGCATTTT
- TRBJ2-3 TRBV5-5 - CASSLSRSLSTDTQYF TGTGCCAGCAGCTTGTCCCGCAGCCTTAGCACAGATACGCAGTATTTT
- TRBJ1-1 TRBV15 - CATSREPTGNTEAFF TGTGCCACCAGCAGAGAGCCGACAGGAAACACTGAAGCTTTCTTT
- TRBJ2-4 TRBV18 - CASSPDAKNIQYF TGTGCCAGCTCACCCGACGCCAAAAACATTCAGTACTTC
- TRBJ2-1 TRBV5-6 TRBD2 CASSSAGVNEQFF TGTGCCAGCAGCTCAGCGGGAGTCAATGAGCAGTTCTTC
- TRBJ2-2 TRBV15 TRBD1 CATSLDRGVTGELFF TGTGCCACCAGTCTTGACAGGGGCGTCACCGGGGAGCTGTTTTTT
- TRBJ1-2 TRBV6-6 TRBD1 CASIETGGGGYTF TGTGCCAGCATCGAAACAGGGGGCGGGGGCTACACCTTC
- TRBJ2-3 TRBV5-4 - CASSPDRLTDTQYF TGTGCCAGCTCCCCTGATCGCCTCACAGATACGCAGTATTTT
- TRBJ1-6 TRBV19 - CASSWGGPHF TGTGCCAGTAGTTGGGGGGGGCCCCACTTT
- TRBJ1-2 TRBV6-5 - CASTPTANYGYTF TGTGCCAGCACTCCCACAGCCAACTATGGCTACACCTTC
- TRBJ2-1 TRBV12-5 - CASGLVLRGFHEQFF TGTGCTAGTGGTTTGGTACTTAGAGGGTTCCATGAGCAGTTCTTC
- TRBJ1-1 TRBV5-1 - CASSHGWGSGDTEAFF TGCGCCAGCAGCCACGGATGGGGTAGTGGTGACACTGAAGCTTTCTTT
- TRBJ2-5 TRBV11-2 TRBD2 CASSITAGGRETQYF TGTGCCAGCAGCATTACAGCGGGGGGGCGAGAGACCCAGTACTTC
few TRBJ1-2 TRBV11-2 - CASSLEPGGGYTF TGTGCCAGCAGCTTAGAACCGGGTGGGGGCTACACCTTC
- TRBJ2-5 TRBV11-2 - CASSLHRPGRTQETQYF TGTGCCAGCAGCTTACATCGACCGGGACGGACTCAGGAGACCCAGTACTTC
- TRBJ1-2 TRBV5-1 - CASSSGKAGGYTF TGCGCCAGCAGCTCTGGTAAAGCGGGGGGCTACACCTTC
- TRBJ1-5 TRBV28 - CASSRGYQPQHF TGTGCCAGCAGTCGGGGGTATCAGCCCCAGCATTTT
- TRBJ1-5 TRBV6-1 TRBD1 CASSASDRGRGQPQHF TGTGCCAGCAGTGCATCGGACAGGGGGCGCGGACAGCCCCAGCATTTT
once TRBJ2-1 TRBV14 - CASSPRVGSEQFF TGTGCCAGCAGCCCCCGGGTCGGCAGTGAGCAGTTCTTC
- TRBJ2-1 TRBV30 - CAWITGLNHEQFF TGTGCCTGGATTACCGGGCTTAATCATGAGCAGTTCTTC
- TRBJ1-4 TRBV4-3 - CASSQDLGIANEKLFF TGCGCCAGCAGCCAAGATTTGGGAATAGCTAATGAAAAACTGTTTTTT
- TRBJ1-4 TRBV9 TRBD1 CASSQGGRTNEKLFF TGTGCCAGCAGCCAGGGGGGGCGCACTAATGAAAAACTGTTTTTT
- TRBJ1-1 TRBV7-9 - CASSLMGLNTEAFF TGTGCCAGCAGCTTAATGGGGCTGAACACTGAAGCTTTCTTT